This is a list of T cell receptor beta chains from one sample in a study of cytomegalovirus exposure and HLA in healthy donors. Measured with immunoSEQ multiplex PCR; TCRdb has only the in-frame clones, and not every one. The sample consists of 100,000 to 150,000 clones, about 71% of them appearing once. Input material: PBMCs. The receptors shown here come from a woman aged 45-65 years in good health and CMV-seronegative. Both conserved end residues are part of each CDR3. D genes are given only for firm matches. Clone size appears in some rows only: once, few, many, or a class for an expanded clone.

>TRBV19|TRBD1|few|TRBJ1-1
TGTGCCAGTAGTAGGAATACAGGGGACACTGAAGCTTTCTTT
CASSRNTGDTEAFF
>TRBV11-1|TRBD2|-|TRBJ2-5
TGTGCCAGCAGCCTAGTGGCGGGAGGATACGTGACCCAGTACTTC
CASSLVAGGYVTQYF
>TRBV18|-|-|TRBJ2-7
TGTGCCAGCTCACCGCAGGGCGGAGTCTCCTACGAGCAGTACTTC
CASSPQGGVSYEQYF
>TRBV7-9|-|-|TRBJ2-7
TGTGCCAGCAGCGTCGACAGCTGCGAGCAGTACTTC
CASSVDSCEQYF
>TRBV7-3|-|-|TRBJ2-3
TGTGCCAGCAGCTTAGGGAGCGGCACAGATACGCAGTATTTT
CASSLGSGTDTQYF
>TRBV4-1|-|-|TRBJ1-5
TGCGCCAGCAGCCCAGATGGGGGGGCCCAGCATTTT
CASSPDGGAQHF
>TRBV25-1|TRBD1|-|TRBJ2-7
TGTGCCAGCAGTAGGGCAGGGGGCTCCTACGAGCAGTACTTC
CASSRAGGSYEQYF
>TRBV7-2|TRBD1|-|TRBJ2-7
TGTGCCAGCAGCTTACACCAGGGGGCGGGCGAGCAGTACTTC
CASSLHQGAGEQYF
>TRBV5-6|-|-|TRBJ1-5
TGTGCCAGCAGCTTATATACAGGGTACGATCAGCCCCAGCATTTT
CASSLYTGYDQPQHF
>TRBV30|TRBD2|-|TRBJ2-5
TGTGCCTGGAATCTGGGGTTAGCGGGAGCCTCCCGGGAGACCCAGTACTTC
CAWNLGLAGASRETQYF
>TRBV6-5|-|-|TRBJ1-2
TGTGCCAGCAGTTACTCAGCGGGGAACTATGGCTACACCTTC
CASSYSAGNYGYTF
>TRBV30|TRBD2|once|TRBJ2-3
TGTGCCTGGAGTGGGCTAGCGGGTACAGATACGCAGTATTTT
CAWSGLAGTDTQYF
>TRBV19|-|few|TRBJ2-6
TGTGCCAGTAGTATAGGGCAACGCTCTGGGGCCAACGTCCTGACTTTC
CASSIGQRSGANVLTF
>TRBV6-5|-|-|TRBJ2-6
TGTGCCAGCAGTTACGTTGCTGCTACTGGGGCCAACGTCCTGACTTTC
CASSYVAATGANVLTF
>TRBV21-1|-|-|TRBJ2-1
TGTGCCAGCAGCACCGTTAAGGACTCCTCCTACAATGAGCAGTTCTTC
CASSTVKDSSYNEQFF
>TRBV2|-|-|TRBJ2-3
TGTGCCAGCGGGCGGGCGAGCGGAGATACGCAGTATTTT
CASGRASGDTQYF
>TRBV6-5|-|-|TRBJ2-7
TGTGCCAGCAGTCCGACATTCTACGAGCAGTACTTC
CASSPTFYEQYF
>TRBV27|TRBD2|-|TRBJ2-1
TGTGCCAGCACGGCCGGGACTAGCGGGGGCAATGAGCAGTTCTTC
CASTAGTSGGNEQFF
>TRBV19|-|few|TRBJ2-6
TGTGCCAGTAGTGAGCACTCTGGGGCCAACGTCCTGACTTTC
CASSEHSGANVLTF
>TRBV7-9|TRBD1|few|TRBJ1-2
TGTTCCAGCAGCTCTGCGACAGGGTCGATCGCCTATGGCTACACCTTC
CSSSSATGSIAYGYTF
>TRBV11-2|TRBD1|-|TRBJ2-5
TGTGCCAGCAGCTTAGTGGGGGGGACAGGGATAGAGACCCAGTACTTC
CASSLVGGTGIETQYF
>TRBV7-8|TRBD1|-|TRBJ1-5
TGTGCCAGCAGCCTCAACAGGGGAAGTAATCAGCCCCAGCATTTT
CASSLNRGSNQPQHF
>TRBV13|-|-|TRBJ2-2
TGTGCCAGCAGCTTACCCAACTCTTATCTAGCGAGAGTTCGGTCGACCGGGGAGCTGTTTTTT
CASSLPNSYLARVRSTGELFF
>TRBV7-9|-|-|TRBJ2-5
TGTTCCAGCAGCCCACCATACAGGGTCGGAGAGACCCAGTACTTC
CSSSPPYRVGETQYF
>TRBV7-9|TRBD1|-|TRBJ1-1
TGTGCCAGCAGCTCCAACAGGGGGACGAACACTGAAGCTTTCTTT
CASSSNRGTNTEAFF
>TRBV28|TRBD1|-|TRBJ2-7
TGTGCCAGCAGCGCGCCGGGACAGTTCTACGAGCAGTACTTC
CASSAPGQFYEQYF
>TRBV6-1|-|-|TRBJ2-3
TGTGCCAGCAGCACAACCCCGATCACAGATACGCAGTATTTT
CASSTTPITDTQYF
>TRBV29-1|-|-|TRBJ2-2
TGCAGCGTTGTGGCCAACACCGGGGAGCTGTTTTTT
CSVVANTGELFF
>TRBV11-2|-|few|TRBJ1-1
TGTGCCAGCAGCCTTAGGAGGAACACTGAAGCTTTCTTT
CASSLRRNTEAFF
>TRBV7-9|TRBD1|-|TRBJ2-6
TGTGCCAGCAGCTTAGGGGCCAGGGGGCGAGGGGCCAACGTCCTGACTTTC
CASSLGARGRGANVLTF
>TRBV19|-|-|TRBJ1-1
TGTGCCAGTAGTGGGCAGTTGAACACTGAAGCTTTCTTT
CASSGQLNTEAFF
>TRBV19|TRBD2|-|TRBJ2-1
TGTGCCAGTTCCCCTAGCGGGAGTTCCTACAATGAGCAGTTCTTC
CASSPSGSSYNEQFF
>TRBV15|TRBD1|few|TRBJ1-3
TGTGCCACCAGCAGAGACGGGACAGGAGAACGAAACACCATATATTTT
CATSRDGTGERNTIYF
>TRBV27|TRBD2|few|TRBJ2-3
TGTGCCAGCAGTTTGAGGACTAGCGGCACAGATACGCAGTATTTT
CASSLRTSGTDTQYF
>TRBV7-2|-|-|TRBJ1-1
TGTGCCAGCAGCTTAAACCGACAGGCCAACGCTGAAGCTTTCTTT
CASSLNRQANAEAFF